The sample holds one count of the clone carrying this T cell receptor beta chain. The CDR3 runs to 16 residues. J gave up 1 base and V 2 bases, and 4 bases lay outside the gene matches. CDR1 is SGHTA and CDR2 is FQGNSA in the germline V gene. Some clones are missing from TCRdb's copy, which holds only in-frame ones; the method was immunoSEQ multiplex PCR. The repertoire consists of over 150,000 clones, with roughly four fifths occurring once and the leading ten covering 12%. Assignment of participants to cohorts was predicated upon participant-reported clinical history. This entry belongs to a study of blood T cell repertoires in COVID-19. Study-level background: The analysed material was cDNA or gDNA that came from T cells, B-cell-depleted T cells, or PBMCs.

This rearrangement joins TRBV7-2 to TRBJ1-5; 8 nucleotides match TRBD1. The receptor was isolated from a man aged 40-49 years who had recovered from COVID-19. The sample was PBMCs or T cells enriched from blood (not recorded which). CDR3 region: CASSLQGALSNQPQHF. CDR3 in DNA: TGTGCCAGCAGCTTACAGGGGGCCTTGAGCAATCAGCCCCAGCATTTT.